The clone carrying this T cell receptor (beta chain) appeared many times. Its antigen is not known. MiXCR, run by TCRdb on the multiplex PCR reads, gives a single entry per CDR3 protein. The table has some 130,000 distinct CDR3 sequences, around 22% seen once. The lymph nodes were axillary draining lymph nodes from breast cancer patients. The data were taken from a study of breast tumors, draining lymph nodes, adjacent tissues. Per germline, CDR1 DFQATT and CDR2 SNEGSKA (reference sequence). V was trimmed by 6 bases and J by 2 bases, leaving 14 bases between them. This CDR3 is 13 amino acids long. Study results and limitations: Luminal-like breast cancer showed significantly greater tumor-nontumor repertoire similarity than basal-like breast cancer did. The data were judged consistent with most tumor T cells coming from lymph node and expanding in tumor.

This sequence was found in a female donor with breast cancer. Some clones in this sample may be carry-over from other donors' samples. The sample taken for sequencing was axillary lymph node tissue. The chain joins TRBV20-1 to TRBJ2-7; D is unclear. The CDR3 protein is CSAPWMGAYEQYF. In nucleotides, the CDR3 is TGCAGTGCCCCATGGATGGGCGCCTACGAGCAGTACTTC.